This T cell receptor (beta chain) emerged from a study of blood T cell repertoires in COVID-19. Study-wide background: Samples taken during acute and convalescent COVID-19 were collected in the United States, Italy and Spain. PBMCs, B-cell-depleted T cells, or T cells provided the cDNA or gDNA that made up the material.

Only in-frame clones appear in the TCRdb table, and some are missing; sequencing was by immunoSEQ multiplex PCR. The data contain fewer than 130,000 clones, 82% of them singletons. This CDR3 is 17 amino acids long. Germline CDR1 and CDR2: KGHDR and SFDVKD. The V end lost 3 bases, the J end lost 5 bases, and 20 bases lay between the germline ends. Sequencing was done on a sample of peripheral blood. The chain has TRBV24-1 and TRBJ2-3, with D possibly TRBD1 on 5 matching bases. This TCR derives from a woman between 55 and 75 years old with acute or convalescent COVID-19. DNA of the CDR3: TGTGCCACCAGTGATCGAGACGGGCCCCAGGGCGTAGATACGCAGTATTTT. Amino acids: CATSDRDGPQGVDTQYF.